Below, 6 T cell receptor beta chains from the same sample are listed, as sequenced in a study of cytomegalovirus exposure and HLA in healthy donors. PCR used 60 Vbeta primers and 13 Jbeta primers. This table comes from immunoSEQ multiplex PCR, and its TCRdb copy is limited to in-frame clones, with some not included. The specimen's table records around 200,000 clones. Sequenced material: PBMCs. These receptors were obtained from a girl aged 2 to 9 in good health and CMV-seropositive.

V is TRBV5-4 and J is TRBJ2-3; 8 bases match TRBD2. This CDR3 has 17 amino acids. Germline V lookup: CDR1 SGHNT, CDR2 YYREEE (reference sequence). With 2 bases clipped from V and 2 bases from J, the junction kept 10 bases outside the gene matches. The CDR3 coding sequence is TGTGCCAGCAGCTTTGGACGGGAGGGCCAACTCACAGATACGCAGTATTTT. Its protein product is CASSFGREGQLTDTQYF. The full variable domain, rest sourced from reference TRBV5-4 and TRBJ2-3, is ETGVTQSPTHLIKTRGQQVTLRCSSQSGHNTVSWYQQALGQGPQFIFQYYREEENGRGNFPPRFSGLQFPNYSSELNVNALELDDSALYLCASSFGREGQLTDTQYFGPGTRLTVL.

The CDR3 protein is CASSRGSYNEQFF. The CDR3 DNA reads TGTGCCAGCTCCAGGGGCTCCTACAATGAGCAGTTCTTC. This chain connects TRBV2 to TRBJ2-1; tentatively, D is TRBD1 (6 bases). Germline-derived CDR1 and CDR2 are SNHLY and FYNNEI. Trimming left V 8 bases short and J 0 bases short, with 8 bases between. This CDR3 spans 13 amino acids.

This chain links TRBV19 with TRBJ2-1, with TRBD2 matching 8 bases. The V gene end was trimmed by 5 bases and the J gene end by 2 bases; junction bases not matched to a gene: 8. The germline CDR1 and CDR2 sequences are LNHDA and SQIVND (reference sequence). This CDR3 spans 16 amino acids. This CDR3 is CASSPRGSGTYNEQFF. CDR3 DNA: TGTGCCAGTAGTCCCCGGGGTAGCGGGACCTACAATGAGCAGTTCTTC.

The chain couples TRBV7-8 to TRBJ1-1, with 7 bases matching TRBD1. Trimming cost V 0 bases and J 11 bases; bases outside gene matches: 12. The CDR3 runs 15 residues. CDR1 SGHVS and CDR2 FQNEAQ come from the germline V gene. The CDR3 sequence is CASSLAPQGSDRAFF. CDR3 nucleotides: TGTGCCAGCAGCTTAGCGCCACAGGGGTCCGATCGGGCTTTCTTT.

V and J are TRBV15 and TRBJ2-7, with a tentative D call TRBD2 (6 bases). V shed 3 bases and J shed 7 bases, with 19 bases lying between them. Germline assignment: CDR1 LNHNV and CDR2 YYDKDF (reference sequence). The CDR3 sequence is 15 residues long. Here the CDR3 reads CATSRASETGEEQYF. The CDR3, as DNA: TGTGCCACCAGCAGGGCCAGCGAGACGGGGGAGGAGCAGTACTTC.

This chain links TRBV27 with TRBJ2-5, with 12 positions matching TRBD2. CDR1 is MNHEY and CDR2 is SMNVEV in the germline V gene (reference sequence). V dropped 6 bases and J dropped 11; count of bases not matched to a gene: 7. This CDR3 has 13 amino acids. This chain's CDR3 is CASRRTSGTEQYF. The CDR3, as DNA: TGTGCCAGCAGAAGGACTAGCGGGACGGAGCAGTACTTC.